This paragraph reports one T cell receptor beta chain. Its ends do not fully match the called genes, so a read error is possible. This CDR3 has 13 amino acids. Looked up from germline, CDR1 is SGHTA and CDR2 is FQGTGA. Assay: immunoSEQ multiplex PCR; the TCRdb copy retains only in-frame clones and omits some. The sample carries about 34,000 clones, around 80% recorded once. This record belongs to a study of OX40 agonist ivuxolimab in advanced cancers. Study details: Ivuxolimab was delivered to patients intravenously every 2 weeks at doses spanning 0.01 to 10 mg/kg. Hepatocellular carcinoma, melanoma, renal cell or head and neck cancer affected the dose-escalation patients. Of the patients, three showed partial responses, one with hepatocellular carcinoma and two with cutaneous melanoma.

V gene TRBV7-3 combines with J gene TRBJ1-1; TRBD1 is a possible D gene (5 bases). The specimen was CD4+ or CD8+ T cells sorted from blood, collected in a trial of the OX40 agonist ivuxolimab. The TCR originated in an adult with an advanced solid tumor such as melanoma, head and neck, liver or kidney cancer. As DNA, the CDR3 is TGTGCCAGCAGCTTGGGGCCCAACAGTGAAGCTTTCTTT. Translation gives CASSLGPNSEAFF.